Listed here are 9 T cell receptor beta chains from one sample, sequenced in a study of shared clonotypes between healthy human individuals (dated by TCRdb to about 2020). Receptor libraries were prepared by the immunoSEQ multiplex PCR assay. This immuneACCESS table, as held by TCRdb, lists in-frame sequences with V and J called but not all clones. Of the missing ones, under half trace to an unresolved V gene in checked studies; the others have no known cause. The sample includes roughly 1 million clones, with about three quarters observed a single time. Of the sample, about 1.5% falls within the top ten clones. Sequenced input: memory CD4+ T cells sorted from blood. The cell subset or site label on this specimen signifies: CD45RA-negative fraction. These receptors all come from a man between 18 and 29 years old in good health.

This chain connects TRBV6-5 to TRBJ1-6, with 8 bases lining up with TRBD1. The ends lost 6 bases at V and 7 bases at J; junction bases unmatched: 8. Germline CDR1 reads MNHEY; CDR2 reads SVGAGI. The CDR3 totals 15 residues. The CDR3 DNA sequence: TGTGCCAGCAGCCTGACAGGGGCGGTCAATTCACCCCTCCACTTT. It codes for CASSLTGAVNSPLHF.

This clone showed up just once. This chain uses TRBV6-7 with TRBJ2-7; 8 bases match TRBD1. TRBV6-7 is an ORF; its function is uncertain. The J segment lost 8 bases and the V segment lost 6 bases, leaving 6 bases of the junction unmatched. The CDR3 is made up of 12 amino acids. CDR3 loop: CASRPRQGKQYF. CDR3 nucleotide sequence: TGTGCCAGCAGGCCTAGACAGGGGAAGCAGTACTTC.

This clone has a handful of counts. The same CDR3 arises from other DNA sequences in this sample as well. The V gene is TRBV18, the J gene TRBJ2-3, with D uncertain. Germline V CDR1 and CDR2: KGHSH, LQKENI. Trimming stripped 6 bases from V and 5 bases from J, with 6 bases between. The CDR3 is 11 amino acids. This CDR3 reads CASSSVDTQYF. In DNA form, the CDR3 reads TGTGCCAGCTCCTCGGTAGATACGCAGTATTTT.

The J gene is TRBJ2-3, the V gene TRBV5-1, with TRBD1 matching 10 bases. The CDR3 has 15 amino acids. Germline CDR1 SGHRS, CDR2 YFSETQ. V trimming: 4 bases; J trimming: 4 bases; junction bases outside the gene matches: 6. The CDR3 loop reads CASSPTGTGADTQYF. Written as DNA, the CDR3 is TGCGCCAGCAGCCCTACCGGGACAGGGGCAGATACGCAGTATTTT.

The chain carries TRBV5-1 and TRBJ2-5; tentatively, D is TRBD1 (6 bases). Germline V lookup: CDR1 SGHRS, CDR2 YFSETQ. The CDR3 covers 14 residues. The ends were cut back, 3 bases at V and 4 bases at J, with 13 bases in the middle. This CDR3 reads CASSSGQLGETQYF. The CDR3 region has the DNA TGCGCCAGCAGCTCGGGACAACTTGGAGAGACCCAGTACTTC.

The J gene is TRBJ1-5, the V gene TRBV19, with no clear D. V dropped 0 bases and J dropped 6 bases, with 6 bases sitting between them. The CDR3 runs 13 residues. CDR1 is LNHDA, CDR2 SQIVND, per germline (reference sequence). CDR3 DNA: TGTGCCAGTAGTATAGACCGAAGTCAGCCCCAGCATTTT. The encoded protein is CASSIDRSQPQHF.

V is TRBV5-1 and J is TRBJ1-3, with TRBD1 as a possible D gene (6 bases). V was clipped by 6 bases and J by 0 bases, with 13 bases between them. The CDR3 contains 15 residues. Per the germline V gene, CDR1 is SGHRS and CDR2 is YFSETQ. The CDR3 reads CASTLSDSSGNTIYF. The CDR3 nucleotides are TGCGCCAGCACCCTATCGGACAGCTCTGGAAACACCATATATTTT.

The CDR3 protein is CASSLRTVKGLAGGAKLFF. Here the CDR3 DNA reads TGTGCCAGCAGCCTTCGGACAGTGAAGGGACTAGCGGGAGGTGCTAAGCTGTTTTTT. This chain joins TRBV11-2 and TRBJ2-2, with 15 bases that match TRBD2. Looked up from germline, CDR1 is SGHAT and CDR2 is FQNNGV. This CDR3 spans 19 amino acids. V shed 5 bases, J shed 12 bases, and the junction held 19 bases outside the gene matches.

This chain uses TRBV25-1 with TRBJ2-1; a possible D gene is TRBD2 (5 bases). Germline V lookup: CDR1 MGHDK, CDR2 SYGVNS. With 4 bases removed from V and 5 bases from J, the gap between germline ends came to 9 bases. CDR3 length equals 13 residues. The CDR3 is CASSAMTNNEQFF. For the CDR3, the DNA is TGTGCCAGCAGTGCTATGACTAACAATGAGCAGTTCTTC.